The 24 T cell receptor beta chains below were found in one sample sequenced in a study of CD8 T cells in ankylosing spondylitis. TCRdb reprocessed the 5' RACE reads with MiXCR, giving one entry per CDR3 protein. The data hold a few hundred thousand distinct CDR3 sequences, with around 21% observed a single time. The specimen sequenced was blood, either unsorted or a sorted T cell fraction (not recorded which). These receptors came from a female donor with ankylosing spondylitis or in good health (not recorded which).

There are many counts of this clonotype. The genes are TRBV7-6 and TRBJ2-2; D is ambiguous. Trimming shortened V by 1 base and J by 4 bases, and 10 bases separated the two germline ends. Germline assignment: CDR1 SGHVS and CDR2 FNYEAQ. This CDR3 contains 15 residues. CDR3 bases: TGTGCCAGCAGCTTAGATGGCAGCCGCACCGGGGAGCTGTTTTTT. As protein: CASSLDGSRTGELFF.

This rearrangement joins TRBV30 to TRBJ1-6; D gene unclear. V lost 2 bases and J lost 7, with 9 bases in between. This CDR3 region has 13 residues. Germline CDR1 GTSNPN, CDR2 SVGIG (reference sequence). Here the CDR3 reads CAWSTRPNSPLHF. The CDR3 DNA follows: TGTGCCTGGAGTACCCGGCCCAATTCACCCCTCCACTTT.

This chain connects TRBV20-1 to TRBJ2-7, with D perhaps given as TRBD1 or TRBD2 (5 bases each). The CDR3 is 15 residues long. The ends were cut back, 6 bases at V and 6 bases at J, with 24 bases in the middle. The V gene's germline CDR1 is DFQATT and CDR2 SNEGSKA (reference sequence). The CDR3 nucleotides read TGCAGTGCGACTACAACCGGGAAGGGGAAACGCGAGCAGTACTTC. This translates into CSATTTGKGKREQYF.

J is TRBJ2-1 and V is TRBV5-1; TRBD2 matches 10 bases. The germline CDR1 and CDR2 sequences are SGHRS and YFSETQ. The V segment lost 0 bases and the J segment 8 bases; nucleotides outside the gene matches: 14. CDR3 length: 18 amino acids. The CDR3 reads CASSLDDQAGGPQYEQFF. The CDR3 nucleotides are TGCGCCAGCAGCTTGGATGATCAAGCGGGAGGGCCTCAGTATGAGCAGTTCTTC.

The chain couples TRBV5-1 to TRBJ1-1, with 7 bases fitting TRBD1. The CDR3 totals 13 residues. V shed 6 bases and J 5 bases; nucleotides not matched to a gene: 7. Germline V gene lookup returns CDR1 SGHRS and CDR2 YFSETQ. CDR3 residues: CASKSTGRTEAFF. As DNA, the CDR3 is TGCGCCAGCAAATCGACAGGGAGAACTGAAGCTTTCTTT.

The sample holds many counts of this clonotype. V usage is TRBV10-3 and J usage is TRBJ2-1; D not resolved. This CDR3 is 15 amino acids long. Germline CDR1 reads ENHRY; CDR2 reads SYGVKD. Trimming cost V 3 bases and J 0 bases, with 9 bases left between them. CDR3 coding DNA: TGTGCCATCAGTGAAGGGTTACGCTCCTACAATGAGCAGTTCTTC. Translation: CAISEGLRSYNEQFF.

This clonotype was recorded a few times. The chain joins TRBV12-3 or TRBV12-4 to TRBJ2-1; D not certain. The V gene lost 3 bases and the J gene lost 6 bases, with 12 bases spanning the gap. The CDR3 has 14 amino acids. CDR3 nucleotide sequence: TGTGCCAGCAGTTTTTCCGCGATCGGCAATGAGCAGTTCTTC. Translating it yields CASSFSAIGNEQFF.

This clonotype came up many times. This rearrangement joins TRBV29-1 to TRBJ1-1, with D unclear. Trimming removed 5 bases from V and 5 bases from J, with 15 bases in between. The CDR3 loop spans 13 amino acids. Germline V CDR1 and CDR2: SQVTM, ANQGSEA. The CDR3 spells CSVNLGRGTEAFF. The DNA for the CDR3 is TGCAGCGTTAATCTCGGGAGAGGGACTGAAGCTTTCTTT.

V gene TRBV28 combines with J gene TRBJ2-7; D remains ambiguous. Germline CDR1 MDHEN, CDR2 SYDVKM. The V and J ends lost 4 bases and 12 bases respectively, with 16 bases between them. The CDR3 loop spans 12 amino acids. The CDR3 coding sequence is TGTGCCAGCAGTTCCTCTAACAAACCGGCGTACTTC. As protein: CASSSSNKPAYF. Using reference TRBV28 and TRBJ2-7 for the parts outside the CDR3, the full variable domain is DVKVTQSSRYLVKRTGEKVFLECVQDMDHENMFWYRQDPGLGLRLIYFSYDVKMKEKGDIPEGYSVSREKKERFSLILESASTNQTSMYLCASSSSNKPAYFGPGTRLTVT.

This clonotype was recorded at least ten times. This sequence joins TRBV29-1 and TRBJ2-7, with a weak D call TRBD1 (6 bases). This CDR3 spans 14 amino acids. Trimming took off 6 bases at V and 6 bases at J, with 21 bases between the two ends. Germline V CDR1 and CDR2: SQVTM, ANQGSEA. The CDR3 sequence: CSVHGGAGVLEQYF. The CDR3 DNA reads TGCAGCGTACACGGTGGGGCAGGGGTACTCGAGCAGTACTTC.

The V and J genes are TRBV28 and TRBJ2-7; D possibly corresponds to TRBD1 (5 bases). V lost 8 bases and J 4 bases, leaving 15 bases between the germline ends. The CDR3 loop spans 13 amino acids. Germline CDR1 is MDHEN and CDR2 is SYDVKM. The CDR3 bases are TGTGCCAGCGGCTTAGGGGCACTTTACGAGCAGTACTTC. Translation gives CASGLGALYEQYF.

The V gene is TRBV5-1, the J gene TRBJ2-5; TRBD2 agrees at 7 bases. Germline CDR1 and CDR2: SGHRS and YFSETQ. This CDR3 contains 17 residues. Trimming took 4 bases from V and 0 from J; bases not matched to a gene: 12. The CDR3 reads CASSPGRGAAYQETQYF. DNA for the CDR3: TGCGCCAGCAGCCCTGGGAGGGGAGCGGCTTACCAAGAGACCCAGTACTTC. The whole variable domain, filled in from reference TRBV5-1 and TRBJ2-5, reads KAGVTQTPRYLIKTRGQQVTLSCSPISGHRSVSWYQQTPGQGLQFLFEYFSETQRNKGNFPGRFSGRQFSNSRSEMNVSTLELGDSALYLCASSPGRGAAYQETQYFGPGTRLLVL.

The V gene is TRBV20-1, the J gene TRBJ2-7, with TRBD2 as a possible D gene (6 bases). The ends were cut back, 0 bases at V and 6 bases at J, with 15 bases in the middle. In germline, CDR1 is DFQATT, CDR2 SNEGSKA (reference sequence). This CDR3 comprises 14 residues. CDR3 nucleotide sequence: TGCAGTGCTAGAGATCTAGCGATCGGAGTCGAGCAGTACTTC. It codes for CSARDLAIGVEQYF.

This clonotype was counted between two and nine times. The genes are TRBV6-5 and TRBJ1-6; D gene uncertain. The germline CDR1 and CDR2 sequences are MNHEY and SVGAGI. This CDR3 has 15 residues. The V end was cut by 2 bases, the J end by 2 bases, with 7 bases between. CDR3 region: CASSYEGTYNSPLHF. The CDR3 DNA reads TGTGCCAGCAGTTACGAGGGAACCTATAATTCACCCCTCCACTTT.

This clonotype has at least ten counts. The V gene is TRBV5-1, the J gene TRBJ1-2; possibly TRBD1 for D (6 bases). CDR1 is SGHRS, CDR2 YFSETQ, per germline. CDR3 length equals 15 residues. Trimming cost V 0 bases and J 3 bases, with 12 bases left between them. The CDR3 loop is CASSLDGGQDYGYTF. The CDR3 DNA follows: TGCGCCAGCAGCTTGGATGGGGGGCAGGACTATGGCTACACCTTC.

V is TRBV28 and J is TRBJ2-1, with D perhaps being TRBD1 or TRBD2 (5 bases each). The V end lost 6 bases, the J end lost 5 bases, and 11 bases lay between the germline ends. The CDR3 extends over 13 amino acids. Germline V gives CDR1 MDHEN, CDR2 SYDVKM. CDR3 in DNA: TGTGCCAGCAGCTACGGGACGAACAATGAGCAGTTCTTC. Encoded protein: CASSYGTNNEQFF. Together with reference TRBV28 and TRBJ2-1, the CDR3 gives the full variable domain: DVKVTQSSRYLVKRTGEKVFLECVQDMDHENMFWYRQDPGLGLRLIYFSYDVKMKEKGDIPEGYSVSREKKERFSLILESASTNQTSMYLCASSYGTNNEQFFGPGTRLTVL.

The chain carries TRBV20-1 and TRBJ1-5, with 8 bases that match TRBD1. The CDR3 loop spans 12 amino acids. Germline lookup yields CDR1 DFQATT and CDR2 SNEGSKA (reference sequence). Trimming took 4 bases from V and 5 from J; bases not matched to a gene: 1. DNA of the CDR3: TGCAGTGCTAAGACAGGGGATCAGCCCCAGCATTTT. Translated: CSAKTGDQPQHF.

In this sample, this clonotype turned up many times. J is TRBJ1-2 and V is TRBV29-1; no reliable D call. The V end was cut by 0 bases, the J end by 6 bases, with 14 bases between. This CDR3 comprises 14 residues. In germline, CDR1 is SQVTM, CDR2 ANQGSEA. The CDR3 region has the DNA TGCAGCGTTGAAGAAGTGTTAGCGCCCGATGGCTACACCTTC. Its protein product is CSVEEVLAPDGYTF.

This clonotype was found a few times. The chain is built from TRBV6-5 and TRBJ1-5; 9 bases match TRBD1. The junction had 3 bases not matched to a gene; V was cut back by 0 bases and J by 3 bases. Germline lookup yields CDR1 MNHEY and CDR2 SVGAGI. The length of the CDR3 is 16 residues. The CDR3 here is CASSYSGQGDNQPQHF. In DNA, the CDR3 is TGTGCCAGCAGTTACTCGGGACAGGGAGACAATCAGCCCCAGCATTTT.

This clonotype has only a few counts. The CDR3 is CASRNPSGWAGTQYF. The CDR3 coding sequence is TGTGCCAGCAGGAACCCTAGCGGATGGGCCGGGACGCAGTATTTT. The gene calls are TRBV28 and TRBJ2-3; 7 nucleotides agree with TRBD2. The CDR3 totals 15 residues. V was clipped by 6 bases and J by 9 bases; unmatched bases: 15. Germline lookup yields CDR1 MDHEN and CDR2 SYDVKM.

V usage is TRBV5-6 and J usage is TRBJ2-1; 10 nucleotides match TRBD1. The ends lost 0 bases at V and 0 bases at J; junction bases unmatched: 15. The CDR3 is 21 residues long. Per germline, CDR1 SGHDT and CDR2 YYEEEE. The CDR3 bases are TGTGCCAGCAGCTTGGGAGGGTCTTATGCCGGGACAGGGGCCTCCTACAATGAGCAGTTCTTC. The encoded protein is CASSLGGSYAGTGASYNEQFF.

This clonotype was observed a few times. The CDR3 DNA reads as TGCGCCAGCAGCCAAGCGGCAGACTATGGCGGTTACGAGCAGTACTTC. Translating it yields CASSQAADYGGYEQYF. V is TRBV4-3 and J is TRBJ2-7; D may be TRBD2 (5 bases). Germline CDR1 is LGHNA and CDR2 is YSLEER. The CDR3 spans 16 residues. V lost 1 base, J lost 4 bases, and 17 bases lay in between.

The chain uses TRBV3-1 and TRBJ2-6; D is unclear. Germline V gene sequence: CDR1 LGHDT, CDR2 YNNKEL (reference sequence). V lost 3 bases, J lost 0 bases, and 9 bases lay in between. CDR3 length: 16 residues. The CDR3 DNA is TGTGCCAGCAGCCAGGCCTCAGACTCTGGGGCCAACGTCCTGACTTTC. Translation gives CASSQASDSGANVLTF.

This chain joins TRBV4-3 and TRBJ2-1; 11 nucleotides agree with TRBD2. Germline trimming cut 4 bases from V and 11 bases from J; bases unmatched to any gene: 10. This CDR3 region has 15 residues. Looked up from germline, CDR1 is LGHNA and CDR2 is YSLEER. CDR3 nucleotides: TGCGCCAGCAGCCCCTTAGCGGGAGGGGGGGCTCAGCAGTTCTTC. This sequence encodes CASSPLAGGGAQQFF.